The following is a T cell receptor (beta chain) sequence with its context. What it recognizes is unknown. TCRdb reanalyzed the 5' RACE reads and collapses them to one entry per CDR3 protein, without DNA. This table holds fewer than 400,000 distinct CDR3 sequences. These data are taken from a study of T cells expressing NK-cell markers. Study details: From sorted CD3+CD56+NKG2C+, CD3+CD56+NKG2C- and CD3+CD56-NKG2C+ T cells came the TCR beta repertoires. Study results and caveats: It remained uncertain whether the expanded NKG2C+ T cell clones were specific for HCMV antigens. A range of about 1.0-7.0% of CD8+ T cells consisted of dominant NKG2C+ clonotypes in about six donors.

Source material: blood T cells: a sorted CD56 or NKG2C T cell subset, CD4+ or CD8+ T cells, or bulk PBMC T cells (not recorded which). This TCR derives from a man aged 18 to 69 in good health.

CDR3 loop: CASSPPWQEKAPQHF. The rearrangement uses TRBV21-1 and TRBJ1-5. TRBV21-1 represents a pseudogene. CDR3 size: 15 residues.